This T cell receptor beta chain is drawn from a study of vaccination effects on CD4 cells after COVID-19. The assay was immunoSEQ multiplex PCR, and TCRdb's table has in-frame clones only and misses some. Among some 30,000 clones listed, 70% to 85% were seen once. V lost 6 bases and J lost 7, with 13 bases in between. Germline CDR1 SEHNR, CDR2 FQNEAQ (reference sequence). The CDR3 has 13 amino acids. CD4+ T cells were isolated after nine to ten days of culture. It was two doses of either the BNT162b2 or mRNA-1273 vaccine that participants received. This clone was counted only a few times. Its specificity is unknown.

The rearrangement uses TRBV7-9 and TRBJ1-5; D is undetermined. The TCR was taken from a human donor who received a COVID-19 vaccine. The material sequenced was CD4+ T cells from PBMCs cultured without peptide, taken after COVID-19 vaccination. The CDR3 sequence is CASSYKGVQPQHF. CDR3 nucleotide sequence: TGTGCCAGCAGTTACAAAGGAGTGCAGCCCCAGCATTTT. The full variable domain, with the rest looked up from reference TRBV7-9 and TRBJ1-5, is DTGVSQNPRHKITKRGQNVTFRCDPISEHNRLYWYRQTLGQGPEFLTYFQNEAQLEKSRLLSDRFSAERPKGSFSTLEIQRTEQGDSAMYLCASSYKGVQPQHFGDGTRLSIL.